The clone carrying this T cell receptor beta chain was counted only a few times. Antigen unknown. The sample comes from a study of T cell repertoires in cytomegalovirus infection. Study-wide background: Evidence of both CMV infection and a matching HLA type came from public TCR beta signatures. General study points: Cumulated frequencies of public TCR beta families served to identify carriers of CMV plus the relevant HLA.

In TCRdb, the reads were re-called with MiXCR into one record per CDR3 protein. The data show about 740,000 distinct CDR3 sequences, with less than 40% seen just once and around 2.8% held by the top ten. Germline lookup yields CDR1 LNHDA and CDR2 SQIVND (reference sequence). This CDR3 is 12 amino acids long. V was cut by 8 bases and J by 9 bases, with 14 bases left in between. The J gene is TRBJ1-5, the V gene TRBV19; D uncertain. Source material: PBMCs. The sequence was collected from a human donor in good health (CMV status not recorded). Some clones in this sample may be carry-over from other donors' samples. The CDR3 DNA is TGTGCCAGTGGGCCACCGAACCGGCCCCAGCATTTT. Encoded protein: CASGPPNRPQHF.